Sequencing of this T cell receptor beta chain was carried out in a study of blood T cells in healthy people across ages. The CDR3 totals 17 residues. V gave up 5 bases and J gave up 3 bases, with 20 bases separating them. Germline CDR1 SGHTA, CDR2 FQGNSA. This clonotype showed up just a few times. Samples had at least 7 million PBMCs isolated from them. Extractions gave at least 5 micrograms of total RNA per sample. PCR was performed a second time for about 7 to 12 cycles using a sample-barcoded 5' primer and a J-beta primer mix. TCRdb redid the calling of the 5' RACE reads with MiXCR, one entry per CDR3 protein. This sample carries roughly 730,000 distinct CDR3 sequences, about 56% of them seen once, and the ten largest clones take roughly 26%.

The chain is built from TRBV7-2 and TRBJ2-4; TRBD1 is a possible D gene (6 bases). This clonotype originated in a man aged 35-49 years in good health. The specimen sequenced was blood. Written as DNA, the CDR3 is TGTGCCAGCAGCCAGGGGCTGCCGGGAAGTGGCAAAAACATTCAGTACTTC. This encodes CASSQGLPGSGKNIQYF. The full variable domain, its missing parts supplied by reference TRBV7-2 and TRBJ2-4, is GAGVSQSPSNKVTEKGKDVELRCDPISGHTALYWYRQSLGQGLEFLIYFQGNSAPDKSGLPSDRFSAERTGGSVSTLTIQRTQQEDSAVYLCASSQGLPGSGKNIQYFGAGTRLSVL.